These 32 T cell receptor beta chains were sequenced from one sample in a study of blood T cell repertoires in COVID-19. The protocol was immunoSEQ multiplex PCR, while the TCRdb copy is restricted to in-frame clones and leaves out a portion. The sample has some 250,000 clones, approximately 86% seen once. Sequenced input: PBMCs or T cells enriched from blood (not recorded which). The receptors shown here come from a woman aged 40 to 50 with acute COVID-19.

DNA for the CDR3: TGTGCCAGCAGTGAAGGGACAGGGGGAAACACCATATATTTT. Translated: CASSEGTGGNTIYF. This chain uses TRBV6-1 with TRBJ1-3, with TRBD1 matching 8 bases. This CDR3 has 14 residues. J was trimmed by 4 bases and V by 1 base; bases with no gene match: 0. Germline loops: CDR1 MNHNS, CDR2 SASEGT.

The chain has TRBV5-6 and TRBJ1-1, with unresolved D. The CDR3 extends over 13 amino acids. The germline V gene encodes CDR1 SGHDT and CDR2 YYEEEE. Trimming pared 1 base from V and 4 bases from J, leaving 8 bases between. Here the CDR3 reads CASSLWSGTEAFF. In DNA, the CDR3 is TGTGCCAGCAGCTTGTGGTCGGGCACTGAAGCTTTCTTT.

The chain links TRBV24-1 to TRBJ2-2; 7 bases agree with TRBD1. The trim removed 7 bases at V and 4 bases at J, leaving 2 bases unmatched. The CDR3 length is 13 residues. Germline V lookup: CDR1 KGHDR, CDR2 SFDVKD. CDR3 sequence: CATRGGGTGELFF. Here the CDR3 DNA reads TGTGCCACCAGAGGGGGCGGCACCGGGGAGCTGTTTTTT.

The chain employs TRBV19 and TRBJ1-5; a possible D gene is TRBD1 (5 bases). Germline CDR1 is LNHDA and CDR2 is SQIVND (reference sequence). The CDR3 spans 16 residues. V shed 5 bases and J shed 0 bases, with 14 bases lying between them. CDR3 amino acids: CASSPPPGHSNQPQHF. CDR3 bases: TGTGCCAGTAGTCCCCCCCCCGGACATAGCAATCAGCCCCAGCATTTT.

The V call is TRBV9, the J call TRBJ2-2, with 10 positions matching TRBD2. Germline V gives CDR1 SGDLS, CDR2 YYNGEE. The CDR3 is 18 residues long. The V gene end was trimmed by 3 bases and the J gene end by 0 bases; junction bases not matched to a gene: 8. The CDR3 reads CASSDPGLAVANTGELFF. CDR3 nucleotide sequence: TGTGCCAGCAGCGACCCCGGACTAGCGGTCGCGAACACCGGGGAGCTGTTTTTT.

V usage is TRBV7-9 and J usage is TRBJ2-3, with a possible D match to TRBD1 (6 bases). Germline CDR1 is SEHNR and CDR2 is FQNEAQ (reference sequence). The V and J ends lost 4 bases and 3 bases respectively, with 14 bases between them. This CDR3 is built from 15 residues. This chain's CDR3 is CASSSKDRGTDTQYF. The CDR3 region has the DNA TGTGCCAGCAGCTCAAAGGACAGAGGAACAGATACGCAGTATTTT.

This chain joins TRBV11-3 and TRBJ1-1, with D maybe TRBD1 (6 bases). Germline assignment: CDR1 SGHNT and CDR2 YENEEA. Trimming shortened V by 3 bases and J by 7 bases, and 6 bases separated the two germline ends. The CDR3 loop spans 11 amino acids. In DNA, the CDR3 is TGTGCCAGCAGCTTCAGGGGTGAAGCTTTCTTT. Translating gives CASSFRGEAFF.

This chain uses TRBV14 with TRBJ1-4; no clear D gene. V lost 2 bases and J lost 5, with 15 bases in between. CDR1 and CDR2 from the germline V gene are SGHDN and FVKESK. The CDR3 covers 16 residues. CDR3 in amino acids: CASSQSPGLFNEKLFF. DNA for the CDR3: TGTGCCAGCAGCCAATCCCCCGGACTCTTCAATGAAAAACTGTTTTTT.

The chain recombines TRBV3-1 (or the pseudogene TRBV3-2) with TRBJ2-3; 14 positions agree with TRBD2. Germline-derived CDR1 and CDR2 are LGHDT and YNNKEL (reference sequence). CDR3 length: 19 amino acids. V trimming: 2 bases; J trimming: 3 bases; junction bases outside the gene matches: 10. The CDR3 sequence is CASSQPTAWTSGRTDTQYF. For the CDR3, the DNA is TGTGCCAGCAGCCAACCTACTGCCTGGACTAGCGGGAGGACAGATACGCAGTATTTT.

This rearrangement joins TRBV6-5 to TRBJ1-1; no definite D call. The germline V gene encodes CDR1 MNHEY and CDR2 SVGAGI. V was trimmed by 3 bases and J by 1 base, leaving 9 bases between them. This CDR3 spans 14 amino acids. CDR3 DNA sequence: TGTGCCAGCAGTTATTCGGTCTCGAACACTGAAGCTTTCTTT. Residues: CASSYSVSNTEAFF.

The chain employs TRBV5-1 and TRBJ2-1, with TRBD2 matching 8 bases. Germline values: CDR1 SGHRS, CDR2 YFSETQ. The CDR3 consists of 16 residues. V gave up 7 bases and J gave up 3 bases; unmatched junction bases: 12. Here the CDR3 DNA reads TGCGCCAGCGCTAGGGGTGCGGGAGGAAACTACAATGAGCAGTTCTTC. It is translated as CASARGAGGNYNEQFF.

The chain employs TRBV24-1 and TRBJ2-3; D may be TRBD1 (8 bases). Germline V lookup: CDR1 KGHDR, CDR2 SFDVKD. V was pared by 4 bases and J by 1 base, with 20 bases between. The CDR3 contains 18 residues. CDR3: CATSDPARQGRGTDTQYF. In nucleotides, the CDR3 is TGTGCCACCAGTGACCCCGCCCGACAGGGGAGGGGCACAGATACGCAGTATTTT.

The CDR3 coding sequence is TGTGCCAGCAGCCGGGGGAATGAGCAGTTCTTC. Translation gives CASSRGNEQFF. This chain uses TRBV11-2 with TRBJ2-1; a possible D gene is TRBD2 (6 bases). The V end lost 5 bases, the J end lost 7 bases, and 6 bases lay between the germline ends. CDR1 and CDR2 (germline): SGHAT, FQNNGV. The CDR3 runs to 11 residues.

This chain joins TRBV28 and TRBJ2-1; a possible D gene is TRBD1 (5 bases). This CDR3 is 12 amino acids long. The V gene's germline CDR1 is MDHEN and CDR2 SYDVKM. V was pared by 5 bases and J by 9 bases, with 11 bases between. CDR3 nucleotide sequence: TGTGCCAGCAGTCCCCAGGGTGGTGAGCAGTTCTTC. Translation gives CASSPQGGEQFF.

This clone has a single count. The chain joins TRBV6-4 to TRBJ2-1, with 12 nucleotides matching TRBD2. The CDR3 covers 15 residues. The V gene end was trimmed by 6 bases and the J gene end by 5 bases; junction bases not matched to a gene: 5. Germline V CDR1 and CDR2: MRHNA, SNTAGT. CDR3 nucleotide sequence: TGTGCCAGCAGGAGGGGACTAGCGGGTGACAATGAGCAGTTCTTC. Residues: CASRRGLAGDNEQFF.

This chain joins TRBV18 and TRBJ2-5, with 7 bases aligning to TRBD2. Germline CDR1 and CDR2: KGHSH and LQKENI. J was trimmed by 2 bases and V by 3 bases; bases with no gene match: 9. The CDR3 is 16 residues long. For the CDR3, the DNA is TGTGCCAGCTCACCTCGAAGAACTAGCGTTCAAGAGACCCAGTACTTC. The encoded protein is CASSPRRTSVQETQYF.

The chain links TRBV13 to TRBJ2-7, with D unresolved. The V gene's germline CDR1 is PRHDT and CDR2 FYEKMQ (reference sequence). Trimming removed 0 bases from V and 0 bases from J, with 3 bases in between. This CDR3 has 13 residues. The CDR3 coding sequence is TGTGCCAGCAGCTTAGGCCTCTCCTACGAGCAGTACTTC. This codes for CASSLGLSYEQYF. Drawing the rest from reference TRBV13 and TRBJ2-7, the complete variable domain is AAGVIQSPRHLIKEKRETATLKCYPIPRHDTVYWYQQGPGQDPQFLISFYEKMQSDKGSIPDRFSAQQFSDYHSELNMSSLELGDSALYFCASSLGLSYEQYFGPGTRLTVT.

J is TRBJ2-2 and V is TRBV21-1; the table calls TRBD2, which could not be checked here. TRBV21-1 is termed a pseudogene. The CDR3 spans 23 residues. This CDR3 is CASSKATDRGRLAGESNTGELFF. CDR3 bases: TGTGCCAGCAGCAAAGCTACGGACAGGGGGCGTCTAGCGGGAGAGTCGAACACCGGGGAGCTGTTTTTT.

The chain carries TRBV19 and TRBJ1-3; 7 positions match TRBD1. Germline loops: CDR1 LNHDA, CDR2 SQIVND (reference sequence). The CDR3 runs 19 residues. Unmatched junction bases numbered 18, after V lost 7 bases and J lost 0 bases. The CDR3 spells CASTASGTAIHSSGNTIYF. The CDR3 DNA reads TGTGCCAGTACCGCCTCCGGGACAGCTATACACAGCTCTGGAAACACCATATATTTT.

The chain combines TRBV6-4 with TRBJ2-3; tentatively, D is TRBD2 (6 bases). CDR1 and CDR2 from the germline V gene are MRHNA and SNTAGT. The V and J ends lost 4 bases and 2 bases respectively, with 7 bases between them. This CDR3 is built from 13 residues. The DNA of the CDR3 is TGTGCCAGCAGTGGGCGGGACACAGATACGCAGTATTTT. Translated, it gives CASSGRDTDTQYF.

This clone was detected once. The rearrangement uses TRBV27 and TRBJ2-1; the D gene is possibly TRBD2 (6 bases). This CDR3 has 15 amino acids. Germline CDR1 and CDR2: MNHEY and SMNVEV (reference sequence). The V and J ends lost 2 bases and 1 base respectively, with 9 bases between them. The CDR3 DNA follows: TGTGCCAGCAGTTTACAGGGAGGATCCTACAATGAGCAGTTCTTC. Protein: CASSLQGGSYNEQFF.

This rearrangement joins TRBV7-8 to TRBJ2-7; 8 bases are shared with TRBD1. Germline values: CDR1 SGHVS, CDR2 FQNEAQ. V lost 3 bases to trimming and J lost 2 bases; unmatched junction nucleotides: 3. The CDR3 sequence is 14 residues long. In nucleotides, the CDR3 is TGTGCCAGCAGCTTGGGACAGGTGACCTACGAGCAGTACTTC. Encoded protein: CASSLGQVTYEQYF.

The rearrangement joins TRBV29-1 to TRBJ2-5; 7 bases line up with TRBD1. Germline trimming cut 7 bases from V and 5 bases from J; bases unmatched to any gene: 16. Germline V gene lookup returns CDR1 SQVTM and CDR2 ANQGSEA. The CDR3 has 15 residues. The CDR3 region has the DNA TGCAGCGGCGAACAGGGGAGAGGGGATAGGGAGACCCAGTACTTC. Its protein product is CSGEQGRGDRETQYF.

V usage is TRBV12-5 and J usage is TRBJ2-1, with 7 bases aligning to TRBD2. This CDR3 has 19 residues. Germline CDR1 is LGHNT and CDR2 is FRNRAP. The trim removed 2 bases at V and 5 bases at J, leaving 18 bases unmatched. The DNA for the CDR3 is TGTGCTAGTGGTTTGAGACAATTCGTGGGGAGGGCCGTGGACAATGAGCAGTTCTTC. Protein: CASGLRQFVGRAVDNEQFF.

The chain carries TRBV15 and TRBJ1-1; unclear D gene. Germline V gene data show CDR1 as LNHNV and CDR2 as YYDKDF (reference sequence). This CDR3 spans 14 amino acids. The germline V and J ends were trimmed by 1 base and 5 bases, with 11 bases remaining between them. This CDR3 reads CATSRASEGTEAFF. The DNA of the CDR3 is TGTGCCACCAGCAGAGCGTCGGAGGGAACTGAAGCTTTCTTT.

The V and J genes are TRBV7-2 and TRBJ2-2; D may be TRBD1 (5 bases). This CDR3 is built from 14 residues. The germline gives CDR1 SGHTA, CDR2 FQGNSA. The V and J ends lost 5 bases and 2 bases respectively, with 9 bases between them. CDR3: CASSVRENTGELFF. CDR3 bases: TGTGCCAGCAGCGTCAGGGAAAACACCGGGGAGCTGTTTTTT.

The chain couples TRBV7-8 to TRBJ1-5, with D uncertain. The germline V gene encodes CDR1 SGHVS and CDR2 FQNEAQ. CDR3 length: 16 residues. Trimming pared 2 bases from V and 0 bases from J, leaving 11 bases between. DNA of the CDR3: TGTGCCAGCAGCTTACGGGATGGGGTTAGCAATCAGCCCCAGCATTTT. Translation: CASSLRDGVSNQPQHF.

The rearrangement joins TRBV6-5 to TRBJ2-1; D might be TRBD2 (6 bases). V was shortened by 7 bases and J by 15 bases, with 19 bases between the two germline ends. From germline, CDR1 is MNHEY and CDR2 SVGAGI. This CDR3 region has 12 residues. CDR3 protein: CASIFGGLAPFF. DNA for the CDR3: TGTGCCAGCATTTTCGGTGGGCTAGCGCCGTTCTTC.

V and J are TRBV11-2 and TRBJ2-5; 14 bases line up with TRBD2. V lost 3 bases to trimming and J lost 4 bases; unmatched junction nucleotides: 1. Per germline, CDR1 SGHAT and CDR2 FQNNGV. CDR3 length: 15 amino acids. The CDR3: CASSLGLAGAETQYF. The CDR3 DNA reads TGTGCCAGCAGCTTGGGACTAGCGGGAGCAGAGACCCAGTACTTC. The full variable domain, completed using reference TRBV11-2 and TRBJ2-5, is EAGVAQSPRYKIIEKRQSVAFWCNPISGHATLYWYQQILGQGPKLLIQFQNNGVVDDSQLPKDRFSAERLKGVDSTLKIQPAKLEDSAVYLCASSLGLAGAETQYFGPGTRLLVL.

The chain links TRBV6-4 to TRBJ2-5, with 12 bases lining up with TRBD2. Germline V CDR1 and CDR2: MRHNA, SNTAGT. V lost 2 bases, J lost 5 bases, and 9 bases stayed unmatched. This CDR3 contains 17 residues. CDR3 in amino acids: CASSDPPSGRAGETQYF. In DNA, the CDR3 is TGTGCCAGCAGTGACCCACCTAGCGGGAGGGCAGGGGAGACCCAGTACTTC.

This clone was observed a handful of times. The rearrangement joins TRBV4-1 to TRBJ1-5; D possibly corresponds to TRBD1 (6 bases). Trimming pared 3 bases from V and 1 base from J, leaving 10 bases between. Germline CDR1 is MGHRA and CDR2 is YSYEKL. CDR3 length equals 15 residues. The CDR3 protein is CASSQLQGSNQPQHF. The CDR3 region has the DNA TGCGCCAGCAGCCAGCTACAGGGCAGCAATCAGCCCCAGCATTTT.

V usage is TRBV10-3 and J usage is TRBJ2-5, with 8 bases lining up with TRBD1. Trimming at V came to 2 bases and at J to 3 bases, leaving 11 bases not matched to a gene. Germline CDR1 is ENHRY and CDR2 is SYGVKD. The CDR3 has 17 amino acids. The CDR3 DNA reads TGTGCCATCAGTGAGAGAGCACCGGGACAGGTAGAAGAGACCCAGTACTTC. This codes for CAISERAPGQVEETQYF.